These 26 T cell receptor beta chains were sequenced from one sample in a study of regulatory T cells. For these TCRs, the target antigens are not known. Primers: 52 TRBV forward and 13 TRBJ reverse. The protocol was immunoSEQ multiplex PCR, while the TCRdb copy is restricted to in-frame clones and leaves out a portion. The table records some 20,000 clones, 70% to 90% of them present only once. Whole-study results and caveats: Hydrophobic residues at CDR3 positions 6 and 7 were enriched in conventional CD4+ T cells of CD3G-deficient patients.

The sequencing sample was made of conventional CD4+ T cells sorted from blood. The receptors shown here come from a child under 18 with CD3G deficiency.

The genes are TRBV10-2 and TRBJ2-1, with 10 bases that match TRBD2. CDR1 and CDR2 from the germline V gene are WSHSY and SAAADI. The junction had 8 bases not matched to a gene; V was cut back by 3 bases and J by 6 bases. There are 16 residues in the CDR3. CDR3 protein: CASSDFRTSGSNEQFF. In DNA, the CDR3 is TGCGCCAGCAGTGACTTTAGGACTAGCGGCTCCAATGAGCAGTTCTTC.

The chain's CDR3 is CASSSPLGLANTDTQYF. Written as DNA, the CDR3 is TGTGCCAGCAGTTCCCCACTGGGACTAGCAAACACAGATACGCAGTATTTT. The V call is TRBV28, the J call TRBJ2-3; 9 positions agree with TRBD2. Germline V gene lookup returns CDR1 MDHEN and CDR2 SYDVKM. This CDR3 contains 17 residues. The junction had 10 bases not matched to a gene; V was cut back by 4 bases and J by 2 bases.

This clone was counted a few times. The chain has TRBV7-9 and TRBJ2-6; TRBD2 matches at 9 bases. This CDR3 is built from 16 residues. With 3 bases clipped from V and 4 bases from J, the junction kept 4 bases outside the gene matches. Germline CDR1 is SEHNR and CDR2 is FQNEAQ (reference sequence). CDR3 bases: TGTGCCAGCAGCTTCGGGACTAGCTCCGGGGCCAACGTCCTGACTTTC. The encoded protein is CASSFGTSSGANVLTF.

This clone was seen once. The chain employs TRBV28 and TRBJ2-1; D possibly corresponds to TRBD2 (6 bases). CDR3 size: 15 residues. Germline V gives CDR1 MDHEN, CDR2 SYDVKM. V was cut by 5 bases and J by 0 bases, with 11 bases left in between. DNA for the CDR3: TGTGCCAGCAGTCGACTAGGGAGCTCCTACAATGAGCAGTTCTTC. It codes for CASSRLGSSYNEQFF.

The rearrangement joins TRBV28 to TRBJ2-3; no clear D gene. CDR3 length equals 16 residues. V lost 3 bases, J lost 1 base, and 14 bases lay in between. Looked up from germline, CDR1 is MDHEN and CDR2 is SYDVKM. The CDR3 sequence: CASSFTRARGTDTQYF. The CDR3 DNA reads TGTGCCAGCAGTTTCACACGGGCAAGGGGCACAGATACGCAGTATTTT.

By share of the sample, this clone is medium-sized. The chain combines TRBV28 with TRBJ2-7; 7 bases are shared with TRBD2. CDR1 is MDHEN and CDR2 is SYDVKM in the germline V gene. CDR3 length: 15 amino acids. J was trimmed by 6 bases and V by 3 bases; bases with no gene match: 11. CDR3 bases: TGTGCCAGCAGTTTTGGTGGCGGGAGAAAGGCCGAGCAGTACTTC. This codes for CASSFGGGRKAEQYF.

CDR3 DNA sequence: TGTGCCAGCAGTGAAGCGCCTTTCGGGAGTAGAGACATTCAGTACTTC. Protein product: CASSEAPFGSRDIQYF. This chain links TRBV6-1 with TRBJ2-4; tentative D call: TRBD2 (6 bases). Trimming stripped 0 bases from V and 8 bases from J, with 17 bases between. This CDR3 has 16 amino acids. From germline, CDR1 is MNHNS and CDR2 SASEGT.

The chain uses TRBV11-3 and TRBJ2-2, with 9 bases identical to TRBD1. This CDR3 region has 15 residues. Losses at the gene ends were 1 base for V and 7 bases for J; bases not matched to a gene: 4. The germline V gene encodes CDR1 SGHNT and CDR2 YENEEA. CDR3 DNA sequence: TGTGCCAGCAGCTTAGGGGACAGGGTAAACGGGGAGCTGTTTTTT. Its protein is CASSLGDRVNGELFF.

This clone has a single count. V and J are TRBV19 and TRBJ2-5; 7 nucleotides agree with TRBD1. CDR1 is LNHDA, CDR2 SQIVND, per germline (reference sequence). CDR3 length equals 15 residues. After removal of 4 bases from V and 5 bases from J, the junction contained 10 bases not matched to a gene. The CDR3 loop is CASSKTGSRGETQYF. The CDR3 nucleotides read TGTGCCAGTAGTAAGACAGGGTCAAGAGGGGAGACCCAGTACTTC.

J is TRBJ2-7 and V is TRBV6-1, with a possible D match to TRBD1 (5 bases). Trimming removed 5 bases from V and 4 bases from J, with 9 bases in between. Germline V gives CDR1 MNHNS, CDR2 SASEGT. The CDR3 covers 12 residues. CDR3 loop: CASSLGRYEQYF. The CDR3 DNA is TGTGCCAGCAGTCTGGGGCGATACGAGCAGTACTTC.

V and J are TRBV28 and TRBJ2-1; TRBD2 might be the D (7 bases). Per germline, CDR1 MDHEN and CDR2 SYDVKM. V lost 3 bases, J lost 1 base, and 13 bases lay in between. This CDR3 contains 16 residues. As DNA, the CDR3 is TGTGCCAGCAGTTTGGGGGGGGCGGGATCCTACAATGAGCAGTTCTTC. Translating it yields CASSLGGAGSYNEQFF.

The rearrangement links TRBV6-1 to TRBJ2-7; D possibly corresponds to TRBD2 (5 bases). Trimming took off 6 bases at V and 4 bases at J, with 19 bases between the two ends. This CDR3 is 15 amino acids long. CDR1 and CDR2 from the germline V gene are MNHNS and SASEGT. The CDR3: CASRREGTGTYEQYF. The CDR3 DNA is TGTGCCAGCAGAAGAGAGGGAACTGGAACATACGAGCAGTACTTC.

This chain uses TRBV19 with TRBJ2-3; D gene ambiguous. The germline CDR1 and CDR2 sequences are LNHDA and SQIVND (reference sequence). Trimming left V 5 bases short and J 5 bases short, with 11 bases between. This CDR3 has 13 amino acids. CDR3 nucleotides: TGTGCCAGTAGTGCCCTGATTGGAGATACGCAGTATTTT. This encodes CASSALIGDTQYF.

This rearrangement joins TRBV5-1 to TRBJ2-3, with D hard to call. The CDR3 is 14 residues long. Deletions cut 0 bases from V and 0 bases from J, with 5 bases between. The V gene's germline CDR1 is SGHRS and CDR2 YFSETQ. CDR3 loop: CASSLDPSTDTQYF. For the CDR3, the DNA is TGCGCCAGCAGCTTGGATCCTAGCACAGATACGCAGTATTTT. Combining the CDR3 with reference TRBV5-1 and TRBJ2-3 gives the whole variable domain KAGVTQTPRYLIKTRGQQVTLSCSPISGHRSVSWYQQTPGQGLQFLFEYFSETQRNKGNFPGRFSGRQFSNSRSEMNVSTLELGDSALYLCASSLDPSTDTQYFGPGTRLTVL.

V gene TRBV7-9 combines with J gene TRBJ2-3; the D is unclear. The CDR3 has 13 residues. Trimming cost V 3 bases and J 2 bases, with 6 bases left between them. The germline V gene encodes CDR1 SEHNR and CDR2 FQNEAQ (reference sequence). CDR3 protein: CASSFGNTDTQYF. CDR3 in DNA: TGTGCCAGCAGCTTCGGTAACACAGATACGCAGTATTTT.

The CDR3, as DNA: TGTGCCAGCAGCTTCCGGACAGGGCCCTACGAGCAGTACTTC. Amino acids: CASSFRTGPYEQYF. The V and J genes are TRBV7-2 and TRBJ2-7, with TRBD1 identical over 8 bases. CDR1 is SGHTA and CDR2 is FQGNSA in the germline V gene. V dropped 3 bases and J dropped 2; count of bases not matched to a gene: 3. CDR3 length equals 14 residues.

The CDR3 DNA reads as TGCGCCAGCAGGGGGGCCCGAAACTATGGCTACACCTTC. It specifies CASRGARNYGYTF. The genes are TRBV10-2 and TRBJ1-2; tentative D call: TRBD1 (6 bases). Germline loops: CDR1 WSHSY, CDR2 SAAADI. CDR3 size: 13 residues. V was cut by 6 bases and J by 2 bases, with 10 bases left in between.

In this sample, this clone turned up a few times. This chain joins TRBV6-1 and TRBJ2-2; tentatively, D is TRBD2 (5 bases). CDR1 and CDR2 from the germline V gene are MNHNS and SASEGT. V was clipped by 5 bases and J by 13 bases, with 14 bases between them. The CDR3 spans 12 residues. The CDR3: CASSSWARGLFF. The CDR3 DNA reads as TGTGCCAGCAGTTCCTGGGCCCGGGGGCTGTTTTTT.

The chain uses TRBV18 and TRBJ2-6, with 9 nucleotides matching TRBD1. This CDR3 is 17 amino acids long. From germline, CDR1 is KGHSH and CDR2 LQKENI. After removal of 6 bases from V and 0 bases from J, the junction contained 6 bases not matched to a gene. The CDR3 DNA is TGTGCCAGCTCTGGAACAGGGGGCTACTCTGGGGCCAACGTCCTGACTTTC. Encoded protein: CASSGTGGYSGANVLTF.

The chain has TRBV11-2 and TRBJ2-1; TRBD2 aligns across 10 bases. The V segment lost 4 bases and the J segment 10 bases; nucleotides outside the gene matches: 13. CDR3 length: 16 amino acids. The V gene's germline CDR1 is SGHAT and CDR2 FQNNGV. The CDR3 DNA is TGTGCCAGCAGCTCCGGGGGGCTAGCGGGAGCGCGGGAGCAGTTCTTC. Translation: CASSSGGLAGAREQFF.

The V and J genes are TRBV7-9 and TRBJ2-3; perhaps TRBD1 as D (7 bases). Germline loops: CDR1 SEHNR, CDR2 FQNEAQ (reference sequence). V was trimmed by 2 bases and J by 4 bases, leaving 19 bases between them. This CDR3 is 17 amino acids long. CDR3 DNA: TGTGCCAGCAGCTTAAGGACAGGAGTTACTAGCTCAGATACGCAGTATTTT. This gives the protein CASSLRTGVTSSDTQYF.

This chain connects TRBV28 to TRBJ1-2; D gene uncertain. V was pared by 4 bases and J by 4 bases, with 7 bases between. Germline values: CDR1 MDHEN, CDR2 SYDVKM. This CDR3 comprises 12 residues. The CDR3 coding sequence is TGTGCCAGCAGTTCATATCCCTATGGCTACACCTTC. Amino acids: CASSSYPYGYTF.

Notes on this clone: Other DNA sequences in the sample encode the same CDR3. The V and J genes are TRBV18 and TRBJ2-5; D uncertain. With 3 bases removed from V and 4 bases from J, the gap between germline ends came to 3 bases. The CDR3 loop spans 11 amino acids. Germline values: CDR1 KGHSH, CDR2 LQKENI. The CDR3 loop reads CASSPGETQYF. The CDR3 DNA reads TGTGCCAGCTCACCGGGAGAGACCCAGTACTTC. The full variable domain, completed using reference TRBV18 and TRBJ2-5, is NAGVMQNPRHLVRRRGQEARLRCSPMKGHSHVYWYRQLPEEGLKFMVYLQKENIIDESGMPKERFSAEFPKEGPSILRIQQVVRGDSAAYFCASSPGETQYFGPGTRLLVL.

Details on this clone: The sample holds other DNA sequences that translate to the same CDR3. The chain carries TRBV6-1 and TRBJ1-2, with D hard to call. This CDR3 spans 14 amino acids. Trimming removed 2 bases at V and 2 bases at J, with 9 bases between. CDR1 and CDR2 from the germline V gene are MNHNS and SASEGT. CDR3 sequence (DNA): TGTGCCAGCAGTGAATCAGGCCGGAACTATGGCTACACCTTC. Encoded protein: CASSESGRNYGYTF.

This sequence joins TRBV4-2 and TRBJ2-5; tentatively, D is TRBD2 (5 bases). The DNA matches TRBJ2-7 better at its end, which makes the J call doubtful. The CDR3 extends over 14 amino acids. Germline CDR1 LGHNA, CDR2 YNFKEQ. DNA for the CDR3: TGTGCCAGCAGCTCCTCGGCTGCCAGCGGCGAGCAGTACTTC. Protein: CASSSSAASGEQYF.

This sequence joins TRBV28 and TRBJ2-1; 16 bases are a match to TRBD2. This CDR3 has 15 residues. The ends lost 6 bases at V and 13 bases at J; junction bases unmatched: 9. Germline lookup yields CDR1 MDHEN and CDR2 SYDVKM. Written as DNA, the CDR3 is TGTGCCAGCAGCCCCGGGACTAGCGGGAGGGCCGAACAGTTCTTC. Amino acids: CASSPGTSGRAEQFF. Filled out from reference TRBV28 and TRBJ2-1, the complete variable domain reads DVKVTQSSRYLVKRTGEKVFLECVQDMDHENMFWYRQDPGLGLRLIYFSYDVKMKEKGDIPEGYSVSREKKERFSLILESASTNQTSMYLCASSPGTSGRAEQFFGPGTRLTVL.